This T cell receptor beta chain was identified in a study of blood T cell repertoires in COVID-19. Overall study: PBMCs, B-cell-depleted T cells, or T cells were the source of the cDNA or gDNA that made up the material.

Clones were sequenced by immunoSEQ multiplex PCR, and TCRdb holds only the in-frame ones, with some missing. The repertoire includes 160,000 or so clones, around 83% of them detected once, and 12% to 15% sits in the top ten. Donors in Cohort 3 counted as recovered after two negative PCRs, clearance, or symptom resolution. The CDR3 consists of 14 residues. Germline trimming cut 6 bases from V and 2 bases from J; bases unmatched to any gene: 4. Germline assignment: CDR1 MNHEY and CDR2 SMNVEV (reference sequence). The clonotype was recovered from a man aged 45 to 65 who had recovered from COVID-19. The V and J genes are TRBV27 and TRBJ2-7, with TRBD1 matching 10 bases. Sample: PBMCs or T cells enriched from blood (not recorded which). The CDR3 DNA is TGTGCCAGCAGGCGGGGGACAGGGGCCTACGAGCAGTACTTC. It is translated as CASRRGTGAYEQYF.